The 13 T cell receptor beta chains below come from one sample, sequenced in a study of T cell responses to AZD1222 COVID-19 vaccine. Some clones are missing from TCRdb's copy, which holds only in-frame ones; the method was immunoSEQ multiplex PCR. The profile covers roughly 150,000 clones, with around nine tenths appearing a single time and roughly 5% taken by the ten largest. This specimen was peripheral blood, taken on day 0 of AZD1222 vaccination. All receptors come from an adult in good health.

The gene calls are TRBV11-2 and TRBJ1-1; possible D gene TRBD1, 5 bases. This CDR3 region has 15 residues. Trimming cost V 3 bases and J 4 bases, with 15 bases left between them. CDR1 is SGHAT, CDR2 FQNNGV, per germline. CDR3 DNA: TGTGCCAGCAGCTTGAGACCCCAGGGAGGCACTGAAGCTTTCTTT. Protein: CASSLRPQGGTEAFF.

The V call is TRBV28, the J call TRBJ2-2, with 10 bases that match TRBD2. Germline assignment: CDR1 MDHEN and CDR2 SYDVKM. V trimming: 4 bases; J trimming: 7 bases; junction bases outside the gene matches: 6. CDR3 size: 15 residues. The CDR3 reads CASSSSGSEGGELFF. The CDR3, as DNA: TGTGCCAGCAGTTCTAGCGGGAGTGAAGGCGGGGAGCTGTTTTTT. Full variable domain (outside the CDR3, taken from reference TRBV28 and TRBJ2-2): DVKVTQSSRYLVKRTGEKVFLECVQDMDHENMFWYRQDPGLGLRLIYFSYDVKMKEKGDIPEGYSVSREKKERFSLILESASTNQTSMYLCASSSSGSEGGELFFGEGSRLTVL.

This chain links TRBV19 with TRBJ2-7; 9 bases are a match to TRBD2. The CDR3 length is 14 residues. Per germline, CDR1 LNHDA and CDR2 SQIVND (reference sequence). V dropped 5 bases and J dropped 3; count of bases not matched to a gene: 5. The CDR3 protein is CASSQRSGSYEQYF. The CDR3 nucleotides read TGTGCCAGTAGTCAGCGTAGCGGGAGCTACGAGCAGTACTTC.

The chain is built from TRBV19 and TRBJ1-3; D not certain. The V end was cut by 7 bases, the J end by 0 bases, with 13 bases between. The CDR3 covers 15 residues. Germline V gene data show CDR1 as LNHDA and CDR2 as SQIVND (reference sequence). In DNA form, the CDR3 reads TGTGCCAGTACCGATTTTCGGAGCTCTGGAAACACCATATATTTT. It codes for CASTDFRSSGNTIYF.

The chain has TRBV2 and TRBJ2-7; a possible D gene is TRBD1 (6 bases). The CDR3 spans 14 residues. CDR1 is SNHLY and CDR2 is FYNNEI in the germline V gene. Trimming removed 2 bases from V and 3 bases from J, with 11 bases in between. In DNA form, the CDR3 reads TGTGCCAGCAGTGAACAGGGGCAATACTACGAGCAGTACTTC. Translation gives CASSEQGQYYEQYF.

The CDR3 spells CSAELGSEQFF. The CDR3 DNA follows: TGCAGTGCTGAGCTGGGTAGTGAGCAGTTCTTC. The rearrangement links TRBV20-1 to TRBJ2-1, with D unresolved. The germline V gene has CDR1 DFQATT and CDR2 SNEGSKA (reference sequence). V was shortened by 5 bases and J by 9 bases, with 11 bases between the two germline ends. The CDR3 has 11 residues.

This sequence joins TRBV11-2 and TRBJ1-2; 7 positions match TRBD1. The CDR3 runs to 13 residues. Germline lookup yields CDR1 SGHAT and CDR2 FQNNGV. V was clipped by 4 bases and J by 4 bases; unmatched bases: 3. This CDR3 is CASSSGTVYGYTF. The CDR3 bases are TGTGCCAGCAGCTCCGGGACAGTCTATGGCTACACCTTC.

This chain uses TRBV28 with TRBJ2-7; TRBD1 or TRBD2 may be the D gene (5 bases each). V dropped 9 bases and J dropped 5 bases, with 17 bases sitting between them. This CDR3 has 13 amino acids. Germline V lookup: CDR1 MDHEN, CDR2 SYDVKM. CDR3 in DNA: TGTGCCAGTAGACCGGGGCAACTCGACGAGCAGTACTTC. The encoded protein is CASRPGQLDEQYF.

The chain employs TRBV6-5 and TRBJ2-7; TRBD1 aligns across 10 bases. CDR1 is MNHEY, CDR2 SVGAGI, per germline. CDR3 length: 15 residues. V was clipped by 4 bases and J by 4 bases; unmatched bases: 7. CDR3 coding DNA: TGTGCCAGCAGTTCTCCGGGACAGGGGATATACGAGCAGTACTTC. Its translation is CASSSPGQGIYEQYF.

The chain combines TRBV4-1 with TRBJ1-1; 7 bases map to TRBD1. After removal of 1 base from V and 3 bases from J, the junction contained 5 bases not matched to a gene. This CDR3 is 15 amino acids long. Germline V CDR1 and CDR2: MGHRA, YSYEKL. The CDR3 DNA reads as TGCGCCAGCAGCCAAGCCGCAGGGGGGGACACTGAAGCTTTCTTT. Residues: CASSQAAGGDTEAFF.

The chain has TRBV19 and TRBJ1-3; 10 bases agree with TRBD1. The V gene's germline CDR1 is LNHDA and CDR2 SQIVND (reference sequence). With V trimmed by 7 bases and J by 3 bases, 6 bases remained unmatched. This CDR3 spans 15 amino acids. The CDR3 DNA reads TGTGCCAGTATTTCCGGGACAGGGGTTGGAAACACCATATATTTT. This encodes CASISGTGVGNTIYF.

The rearrangement uses TRBV2 and TRBJ1-1, with D possibly TRBD1 on 6 matching bases. Germline CDR1 and CDR2: SNHLY and FYNNEI. The V end was cut by 4 bases, the J end by 0 bases, with 12 bases between. This CDR3 comprises 15 residues. DNA for the CDR3: TGTGCCAGCAGTGGGACAGCTGGCATGAACACTGAAGCTTTCTTT. Translation: CASSGTAGMNTEAFF.

The chain uses TRBV5-6 and TRBJ2-7; 9 bases match TRBD1. V dropped 3 bases and J dropped 3; count of bases not matched to a gene: 7. CDR3 length: 15 amino acids. Per germline, CDR1 SGHDT and CDR2 YYEEEE. CDR3 in amino acids: CASSSTGTGIYEQYF. The DNA of the CDR3 is TGTGCCAGCAGCTCAACCGGGACAGGGATCTACGAGCAGTACTTC.